This T cell receptor beta chain was sequenced in a study of blood T cells in healthy people across ages. Using a J-beta primer mix together with a sample-barcoded 5' primer, a second PCR was run for roughly 6 to 11 cycles. Using its own MiXCR run on the 5' RACE reads, TCRdb lists one record per CDR3 protein. This sample has almost 800,000 distinct CDR3 sequences, with nearly 60% found just once. Russia was home to the donors, healthy Caucasian individuals aged 6 to 90. A remark on this clonotype: The antigen is undetermined.

Trimming took 3 bases from V and 8 from J, leaving 20 bases between them. The CDR3 extends over 15 amino acids. Germline lookup yields CDR1 SGHRS and CDR2 YFSETQ. Study outcomes and limitations: Unsorted PBMCs prevented conclusive naive versus antigen-experienced comparison. Per million T cells, the diversity of TCR beta decreased roughly linearly as age advanced. There were more naive CD4+ cells and higher diversity in long-lived donors than in aged donors.

The chain has TRBV5-1 and TRBJ1-2; D perhaps matches TRBD1 (6 bases). The clonotype originates from a man aged 25 to 45 in good health. The sequenced sample consisted of blood. The CDR3 nucleotides read TGCGCCAGCAGCTGGGGTAGGACAGTATCCTACGGCTACACCTTC. Translated, it gives CASSWGRTVSYGYTF.